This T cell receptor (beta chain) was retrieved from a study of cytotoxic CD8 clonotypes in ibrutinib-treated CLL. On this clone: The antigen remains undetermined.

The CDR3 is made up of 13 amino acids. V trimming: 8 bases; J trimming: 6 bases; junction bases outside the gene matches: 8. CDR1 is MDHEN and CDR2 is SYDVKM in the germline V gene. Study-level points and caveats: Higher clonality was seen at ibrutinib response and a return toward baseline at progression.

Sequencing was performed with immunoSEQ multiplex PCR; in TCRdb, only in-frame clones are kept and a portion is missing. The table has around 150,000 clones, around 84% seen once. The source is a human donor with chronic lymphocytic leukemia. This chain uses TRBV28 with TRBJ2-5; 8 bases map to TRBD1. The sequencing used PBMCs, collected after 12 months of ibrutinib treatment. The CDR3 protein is CASWGQAWQTQYF. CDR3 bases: TGTGCCAGCTGGGGACAGGCTTGGCAGACCCAGTACTTC.